This T cell receptor beta chain was captured in a study of blood T cells in healthy people across ages. Points from the study as a whole: A roughly linear fall in TCR beta diversity per million T cells was seen with increasing age.

The CDR3 is 14 residues long. The germline V gene encodes CDR1 SGHTA and CDR2 FQGNSA. The count of this clonotype is one. Its matching antigen is unknown. A junction end diverges from the germline sequence, so it may reflect a read error. Through a sample-barcoded 5' primer and a J-beta primer mix, a second PCR was run for roughly 7 to 11 cycles. One entry per CDR3 protein, called by TCRdb with MiXCR from the 5' RACE reads. The top ten clones hold approximately 20% of a sample with 650,000 to 950,000 distinct CDR3 sequences, around 45% of them seen once. Input material: blood. The genes are TRBV7-2 and TRBJ1-3; D is ambiguous. This TCR derives from a man in his 60s in good health. DNA for the CDR3: TGTGCCAGCAGCTTAATGGGCTCTGGAAACACCGTATATTTT. Protein sequence: CASSLMGSGNTVYF.